This TCR beta chain came from a study of spatial heterogeneity in lung cancer. One entry per CDR3 protein, called by TCRdb with MiXCR from the 5' RACE reads. The sample includes more than 30,000 distinct CDR3 sequences, 4% to 6% of them seen just once. Specified time point: sample taken at primary tumor resection. Unsorted whole RNA from tumor, nontumor lung or frozen PBMC underwent sequencing. Donors were approximately 70 untreated early-stage non-small cell lung cancer patients. Germline V gene lookup returns CDR1 MNHEY and CDR2 SVGEGT. Trimming left V 5 bases short and J 1 base short, with 5 bases between. The CDR3 extends over 12 amino acids. The table lists this clonotype with many counts.

The chain joins TRBV6-2 or TRBV6-3 to TRBJ2-5; no clear D gene. This specimen was PBMCs, taken at surgery. The receptor was derived from a female donor with early-stage non-small cell lung cancer. CDR3 in DNA: TGTGCCAGCAGTGATTCCCAAGAGACCCAGTACTTC. This encodes CASSDSQETQYF.